This TCR beta chain was recovered during a study of shared clonotypes between healthy human individuals. As for this clone: Its antigen is not identified.

Points from the study as a whole: Some clonotypes were shared by all four sorted-subset donors, while others were not shared. The non-shared ones had lower generation probabilities than the shared ones.

The data were produced by immunoSEQ multiplex PCR, yet TCRdb's version contains in-frame clones alone and is incomplete. The table lists roughly 2,500,000 clones, more than 85% of them singletons, with 0.36% in the top ten. The donors were adults (healthy and HIV-negative) with no recent acute infections or vaccinations. The CDR3 has 15 amino acids. Germline CDR1 reads LNHDA; CDR2 reads SQIVND (reference sequence). Trimming removed 11 bases at V and 6 bases at J, with 26 bases between. J is TRBJ2-7 and V is TRBV19; a weak D match, TRBD2 (5 bases). The sample comprised naive CD4+ T cells from PBMCs. Sample subset: CD45RA+ positively selected. This TCR derives from a man between 18 and 29 years old in good health. Some clones in this sample may be carry-over from other donors' samples. The CDR3 spells CASNPRTDGEGEQYF. The CDR3 DNA follows: TGTGCCTCAAACCCTCGGACGGACGGAGAGGGCGAGCAGTACTTC.